One sample yielded the 10 T cell receptor beta chains listed below, sequenced in a study of vaccination and CD4 T cells after COVID-19. This sample's treatment: approximately nine-day PBMC culture with coronavirus spike peptide pools or control peptides (ViraFEST assay). The unexposed donor provided CD4+ T cells, which were taken before the COVID-19 pandemic (2011-2018). Sequencing of DNA taken from cultured CD4+ T cells relied on the Oncomine TCR Beta short-read assay. From CD4+ T cells that had been cultured, genomic DNA was extracted. TCRdb re-analysed the PCR reads in MiXCR, keeping a single row per CDR3 protein. The sample yields about 8,300 distinct CDR3 sequences, around 35% seen once. Their specific antigens are unknown. The sample consisted of CD4+ T cells from blood, cultured in vitro. Every receptor here comes from a human donor in good health.

This clonotype was seen more than once but under ten times. The chain is built from TRBV27 and TRBJ2-1; D uncertain. The CDR3 has 12 amino acids. The V gene lost 4 bases and the J gene lost 5 bases, with 6 bases spanning the gap. Germline CDR1 and CDR2: MNHEY and SMNVEV (reference sequence). This chain's CDR3 is CASSSYNNEQFF. The CDR3 nucleotides read TGTGCCAGCAGTTCGTATAACAATGAGCAGTTCTTC.

The genes are TRBV7-9 and TRBJ2-5; D perhaps matches TRBD1 (5 bases). V was trimmed by 2 bases and J by 4 bases, leaving 11 bases between them. Germline assignment: CDR1 SEHNR and CDR2 FQNEAQ (reference sequence). The CDR3 contains 14 residues. CDR3 nucleotide sequence: TGTGCCAGCAGCTTAATGGACAAGCGAGAGACCCAGTACTTC. Its translation: CASSLMDKRETQYF.

This clonotype is medium-sized within its sample. V usage is TRBV2 and J usage is TRBJ2-5, with D possibly matching TRBD2 (5 bases). The V end lost 0 bases, the J end lost 0 bases, and 11 bases lay between the germline ends. Per germline, CDR1 SNHLY and CDR2 FYNNEI. The CDR3 runs to 16 residues. The CDR3 reads CASSEARASYQETQYF. In DNA form, the CDR3 reads TGTGCCAGCAGTGAAGCGCGGGCTAGCTACCAAGAGACCCAGTACTTC.

This chain uses TRBV4-2 with TRBJ1-2, with 8 bases lining up with TRBD1. With V trimmed by 0 bases and J by 7 bases, 4 bases remained unmatched. The germline V gene has CDR1 LGHNA and CDR2 YNFKEQ. The CDR3 spans 14 residues. CDR3 sequence (DNA): TGTGCCAGCAGCCAAGAGGGCAGGGGGCTTGGCTACACCTTC. Translating gives CASSQEGRGLGYTF.

In DNA form, the CDR3 reads TGTGCCGGCATTGGACAGGGGATGAAAGCTTTCTTT. Amino acids: CAGIGQGMKAFF. The rearrangement uses TRBV19 and TRBJ1-1; 9 nucleotides agree with TRBD1. V was clipped by 11 bases and J by 9 bases; unmatched bases: 10. This CDR3 is built from 12 residues. Germline V CDR1 and CDR2: LNHDA, SQIVND (reference sequence).

This clonotype ranks as medium-sized (0.01 to 0.1%). The chain has TRBV20-1 and TRBJ1-6; D is possibly TRBD1 (6 bases). Germline lookup yields CDR1 DFQATT and CDR2 SNEGSKA (reference sequence). V lost 0 bases and J lost 0, with 9 bases in between. This CDR3 has 16 amino acids. The CDR3 nucleotides read TGCAGTGCTAGAGATAGGGGGAGCTCCTATAATTCACCCCTCCACTTT. This sequence encodes CSARDRGSSYNSPLHF.

The chain has TRBV5-5 and TRBJ2-1, with 11 bases that match TRBD2. Germline CDR1 is SGHKS and CDR2 is YYEKEE (reference sequence). With V trimmed by 4 bases and J by 10 bases, 7 bases remained unmatched. This CDR3 is built from 14 residues. CDR3 DNA: TGTGCCAGCAGCACTGGAGGGACTAGCGGCGAGCAGTTCTTC. Amino acids: CASSTGGTSGEQFF.

In regard to this clonotype: As the CDR3 is not closed by the conserved phenylalanine or tryptophan, this likely results from a read error. The rearrangement joins TRBV4-1 to TRBJ2-7; 10 positions match TRBD1. The J segment lost 7 bases and the V segment lost 0 bases, leaving 9 bases of the junction unmatched. The CDR3 is made up of 16 amino acids. Germline CDR1 is MGHRA and CDR2 is YSYEKL. Here the CDR3 reads CASSQERQGALGEQYL. CDR3 nucleotides: TGCGCCAGCAGCCAAGAGAGACAGGGGGCTTTGGGGGAGCAGTACTTA.

This clonotype was counted only a few times. The chain couples TRBV6-1 to TRBJ1-5; tentative D call: TRBD1 (6 bases). This CDR3 has 15 amino acids. Germline V gives CDR1 MNHNS, CDR2 SASEGT. Trimming pared 4 bases from V and 0 bases from J, leaving 10 bases between. CDR3 nucleotide sequence: TGTGCCAGCAGTGGGACAGCTAATAGCAATCAGCCCCAGCATTTT. Its protein is CASSGTANSNQPQHF.

The V call is TRBV20-1, the J call TRBJ2-3, with D possibly TRBD2 on 6 matching bases. Germline V gives CDR1 DFQATT, CDR2 SNEGSKA (reference sequence). Trimming shortened V by 0 bases and J by 1 base, and 11 bases separated the two germline ends. CDR3 size: 15 residues. The CDR3 DNA follows: TGCAGTGCTAGAGATAGCGCGGGACGCACAGATACGCAGTATTTT. It translates to CSARDSAGRTDTQYF.